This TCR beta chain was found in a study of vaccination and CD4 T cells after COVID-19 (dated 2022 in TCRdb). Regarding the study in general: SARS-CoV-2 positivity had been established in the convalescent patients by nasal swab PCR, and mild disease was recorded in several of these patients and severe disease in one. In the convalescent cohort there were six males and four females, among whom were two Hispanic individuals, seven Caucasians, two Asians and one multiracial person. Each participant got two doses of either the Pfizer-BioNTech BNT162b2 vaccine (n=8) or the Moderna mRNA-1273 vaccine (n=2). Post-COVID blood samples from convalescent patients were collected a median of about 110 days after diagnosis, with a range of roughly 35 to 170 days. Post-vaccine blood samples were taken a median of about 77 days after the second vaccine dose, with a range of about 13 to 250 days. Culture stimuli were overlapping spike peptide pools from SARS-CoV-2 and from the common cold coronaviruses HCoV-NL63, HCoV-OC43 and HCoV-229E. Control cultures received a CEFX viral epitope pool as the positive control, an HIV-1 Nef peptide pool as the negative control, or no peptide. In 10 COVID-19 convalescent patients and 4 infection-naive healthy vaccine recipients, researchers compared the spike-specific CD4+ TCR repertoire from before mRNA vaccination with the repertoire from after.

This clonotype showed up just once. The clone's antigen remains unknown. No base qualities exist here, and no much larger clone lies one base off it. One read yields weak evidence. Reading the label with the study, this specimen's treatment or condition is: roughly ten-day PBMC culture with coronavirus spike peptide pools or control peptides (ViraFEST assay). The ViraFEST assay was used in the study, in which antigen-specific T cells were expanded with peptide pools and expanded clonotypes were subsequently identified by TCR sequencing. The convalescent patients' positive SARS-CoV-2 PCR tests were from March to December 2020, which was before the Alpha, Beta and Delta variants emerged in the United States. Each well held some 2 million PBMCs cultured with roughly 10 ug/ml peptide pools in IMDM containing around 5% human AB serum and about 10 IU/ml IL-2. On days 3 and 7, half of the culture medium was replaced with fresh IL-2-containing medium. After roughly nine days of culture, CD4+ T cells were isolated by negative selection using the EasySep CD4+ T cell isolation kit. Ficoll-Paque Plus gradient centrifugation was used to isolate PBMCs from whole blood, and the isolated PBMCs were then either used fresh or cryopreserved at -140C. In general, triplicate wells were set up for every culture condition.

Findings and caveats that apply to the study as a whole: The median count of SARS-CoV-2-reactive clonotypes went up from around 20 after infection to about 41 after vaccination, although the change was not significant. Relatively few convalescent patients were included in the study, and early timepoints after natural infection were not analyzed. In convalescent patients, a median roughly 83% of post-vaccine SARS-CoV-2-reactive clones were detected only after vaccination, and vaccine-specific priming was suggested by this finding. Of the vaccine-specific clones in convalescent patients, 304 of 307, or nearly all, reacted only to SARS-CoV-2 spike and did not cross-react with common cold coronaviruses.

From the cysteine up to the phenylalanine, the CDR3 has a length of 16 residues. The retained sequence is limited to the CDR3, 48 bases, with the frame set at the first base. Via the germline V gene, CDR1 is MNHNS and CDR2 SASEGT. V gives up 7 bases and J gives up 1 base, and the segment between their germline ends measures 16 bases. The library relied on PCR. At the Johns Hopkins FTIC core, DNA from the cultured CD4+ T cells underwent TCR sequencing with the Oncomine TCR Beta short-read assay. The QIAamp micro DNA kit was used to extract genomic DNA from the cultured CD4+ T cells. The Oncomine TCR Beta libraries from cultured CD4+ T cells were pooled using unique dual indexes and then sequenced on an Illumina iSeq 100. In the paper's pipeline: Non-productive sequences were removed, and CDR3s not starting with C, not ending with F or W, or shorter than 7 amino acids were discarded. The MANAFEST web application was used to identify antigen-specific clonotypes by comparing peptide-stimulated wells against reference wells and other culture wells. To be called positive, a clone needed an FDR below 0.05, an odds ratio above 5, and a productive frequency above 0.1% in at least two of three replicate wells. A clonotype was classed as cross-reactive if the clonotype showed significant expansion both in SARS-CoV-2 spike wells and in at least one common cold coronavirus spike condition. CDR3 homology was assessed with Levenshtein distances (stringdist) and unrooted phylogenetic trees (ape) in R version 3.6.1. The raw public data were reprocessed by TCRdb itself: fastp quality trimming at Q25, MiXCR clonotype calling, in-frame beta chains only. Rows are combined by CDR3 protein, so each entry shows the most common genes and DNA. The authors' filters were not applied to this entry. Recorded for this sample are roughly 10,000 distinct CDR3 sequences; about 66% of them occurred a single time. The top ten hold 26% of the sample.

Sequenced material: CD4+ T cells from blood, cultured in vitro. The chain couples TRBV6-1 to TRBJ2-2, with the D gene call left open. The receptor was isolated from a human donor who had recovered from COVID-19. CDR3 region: CASKKGDRLNTGELFF. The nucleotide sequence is TGTGCCAGCAAAAAAGGCGACCGACTGAACACCGGGGAGCTGTTTTTT.